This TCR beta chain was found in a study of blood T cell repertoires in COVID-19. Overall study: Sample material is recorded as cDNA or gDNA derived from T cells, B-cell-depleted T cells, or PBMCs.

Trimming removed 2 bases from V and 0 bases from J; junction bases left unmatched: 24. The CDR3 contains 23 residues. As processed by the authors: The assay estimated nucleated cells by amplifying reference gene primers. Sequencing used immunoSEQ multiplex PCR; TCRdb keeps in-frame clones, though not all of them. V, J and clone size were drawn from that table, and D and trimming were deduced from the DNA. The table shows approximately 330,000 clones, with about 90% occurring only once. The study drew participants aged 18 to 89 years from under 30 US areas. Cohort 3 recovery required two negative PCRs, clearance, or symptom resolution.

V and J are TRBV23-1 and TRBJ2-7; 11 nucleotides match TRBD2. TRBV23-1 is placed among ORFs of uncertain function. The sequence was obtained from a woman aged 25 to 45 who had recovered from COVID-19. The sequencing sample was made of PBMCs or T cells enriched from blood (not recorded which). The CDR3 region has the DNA TGCGCCAGCAGTCAACCGGACAGCACGGATGGACTAGCGGGCGACCGAAGCTCCTACGAGCAGTACTTC. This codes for CASSQPDSTDGLAGDRSSYEQYF.